The following is a T cell receptor beta chain sequence with its context. The sample originates from a study of blood T cells in healthy people across ages. The CDR3 loop spans 19 amino acids. V lost 4 bases and J lost 2; bases outside the gene matches: 12. Per the germline V gene, CDR1 is MNHEY and CDR2 is SMNVEV (reference sequence). Through a sample-barcoded 5' primer and a J-beta primer mix, a second PCR was run for roughly 7 to 11 cycles. TCRdb re-called the 5' RACE reads with MiXCR, one entry per CDR3 protein. Of under 2,000,000 distinct CDR3 sequences in the sample, 49% are singletons; the top ten hold around 2.1%.

The sequenced sample was blood. This TCR was recovered from a woman aged 40 to 50 in good health. J is TRBJ2-3 and V is TRBV27, with 13 bases fitting TRBD2. The CDR3: CASSSYTSTSGGDTDTQYF. The CDR3 coding sequence is TGTGCCAGCAGTTCCTACACATCCACTAGCGGGGGGGACACAGATACGCAGTATTTT.